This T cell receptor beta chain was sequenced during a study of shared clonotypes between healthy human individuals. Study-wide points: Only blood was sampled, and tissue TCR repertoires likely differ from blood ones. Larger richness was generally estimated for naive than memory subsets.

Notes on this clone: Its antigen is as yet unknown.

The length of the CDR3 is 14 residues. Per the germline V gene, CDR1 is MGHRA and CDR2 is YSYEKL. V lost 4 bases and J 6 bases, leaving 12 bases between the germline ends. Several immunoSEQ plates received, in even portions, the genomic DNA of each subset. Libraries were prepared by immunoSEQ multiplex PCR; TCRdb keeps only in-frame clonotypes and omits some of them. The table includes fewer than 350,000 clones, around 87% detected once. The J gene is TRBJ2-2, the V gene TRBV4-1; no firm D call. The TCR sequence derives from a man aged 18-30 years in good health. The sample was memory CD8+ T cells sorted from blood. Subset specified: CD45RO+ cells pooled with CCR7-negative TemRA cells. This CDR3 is CASSPKRLAGELFF. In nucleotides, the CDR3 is TGCGCCAGCAGCCCCAAGCGTCTAGCCGGGGAGCTGTTTTTT.